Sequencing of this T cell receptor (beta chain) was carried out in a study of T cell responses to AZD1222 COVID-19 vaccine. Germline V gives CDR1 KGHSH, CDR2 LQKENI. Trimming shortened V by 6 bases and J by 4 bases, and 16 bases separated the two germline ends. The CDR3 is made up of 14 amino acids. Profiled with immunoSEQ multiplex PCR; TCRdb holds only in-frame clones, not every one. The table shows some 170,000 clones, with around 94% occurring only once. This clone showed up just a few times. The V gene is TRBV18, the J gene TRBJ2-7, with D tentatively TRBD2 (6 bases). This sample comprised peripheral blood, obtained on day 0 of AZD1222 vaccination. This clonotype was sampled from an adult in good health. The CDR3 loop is CASSSLEGKYEQYF. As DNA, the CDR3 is TGTGCCAGCTCCTCGTTGGAGGGAAAGTACGAGCAGTACTTC.